This T cell receptor beta chain is drawn from a study of T cell clones after liver transplantation. The CDR3 sequence is 18 residues long. Per the germline V gene, CDR1 is SGHRS and CDR2 is YFSETQ. V lost 2 bases and J lost 5; bases outside the gene matches: 16. The method was immunoSEQ multiplex PCR; TCRdb's version includes in-frame clones alone and lacks a portion of them. Of 12,000 to 15,000 clones listed, 82% are singletons. This receptor was taken from a human patient who received a liver transplant. Some T cells here may be from the graft donor. This rearrangement joins TRBV5-1 to TRBJ2-1; 7 bases map to TRBD1. The sample consisted of CD8+ T cells from blood, taken about 50 months after liver transplant. CDR3 nucleotide sequence: TGCGCCAGCAGCTTCCTGCTGCCCGGGACAGTTAAGAACAATGAGCAGTTCTTC. Translation: CASSFLLPGTVKNNEQFF.